The 12 T cell receptor beta chains in this list originate from one sample, sequenced in a study of identical twins (dated by TCRdb to about 2016). Library preparation employed 5' RACE. The instrument was an Illumina HiSeq 2000. TCRdb cleaned the public reads at Q25 with fastp, built clones with MiXCR and kept in-frame beta chains. Rows matching on CDR3 protein sequence are summarized as one entry with the most common DNA and genes. The sample table shows under 250,000 distinct CDR3 sequences, and around 9.6% are seen once. The ten largest clonotypes hold approximately 5.1% of the sample. The sample consisted of memory (CD45RO+) T cells sorted from blood. Per the publication, the cell subset or site label means: CD45RO+ enriched T cells. These TCRs come from a woman aged 18-29 years in good health.

The chain is built from TRBV5-1 and TRBJ2-1; 10 nucleotides align to TRBD2. The ends lost 4 bases at V and 8 bases at J; junction bases unmatched: 12. This CDR3 is built from 16 residues. Germline-derived CDR1 and CDR2 are SGHRS and YFSETQ. Written as DNA, the CDR3 is TGCGCCAGCAGCGGCGGGGTTCTAGCGGGAGAGGATGAGCAGTTCTTC. Its protein product is CASSGGVLAGEDEQFF.

The chain couples TRBV6-2 or TRBV6-3 to TRBJ2-7; the D gene is possibly TRBD1 (6 bases). There are 14 residues in the CDR3. V dropped 6 bases and J dropped 1 base, with 13 bases sitting between them. Looked up from germline, CDR1 is MNHEY and CDR2 is SVGEGT. The CDR3 spells CASRDPGQSYEQYF. The CDR3 bases are TGTGCCAGCAGGGACCCGGGACAATCCTACGAGCAGTACTTC.

This clonotype was picked up a small number of times. The gene calls are TRBV4-2 and TRBJ2-2, with D perhaps matching TRBD2 (5 bases). The ends were cut back, 7 bases at V and 0 bases at J, with 15 bases in the middle. CDR1 is LGHNA, CDR2 YNFKEQ, per germline. CDR3 length: 16 amino acids. The CDR3 DNA reads TGTGCCAGCAAAACCTGGTCGGGGTCGAACACCGGGGAGCTGTTTTTT. It is translated as CASKTWSGSNTGELFF.

This clonotype was found a few times. DNA of the CDR3: TGTGCCAGCCGACGAAACCCAACCGGGGGATCCACGGATCGGGATACGCAGTATTTT. As protein: CASRRNPTGGSTDRDTQYF. The V call is TRBV2, the J call TRBJ2-3, with D tentatively TRBD2 (6 bases). The CDR3 contains 19 residues. Between the trimmed V and J ends, which lost 8 bases and 6 bases, there was a span of 33 bases. CDR1 and CDR2 from the germline V gene are SNHLY and FYNNEI.

V is TRBV20-1 and J is TRBJ2-5; 12 nucleotides match TRBD2. CDR3 length equals 14 residues. From germline, CDR1 is DFQATT and CDR2 SNEGSKA (reference sequence). V lost 4 bases and J lost 4; bases outside the gene matches: 4. The CDR3 nucleotides are TGCAGTGCTAATGGACTAGCGGGGACAGAGACCCAGTACTTC. Amino acid sequence: CSANGLAGTETQYF.

The rearrangement links TRBV6-5 to TRBJ2-7; possibly TRBD1 for D (6 bases). Trimming cost V 0 bases and J 1 base, with 10 bases left between them. The CDR3 extends over 15 amino acids. The V gene's germline CDR1 is MNHEY and CDR2 SVGAGI. The CDR3: CASSYSDSGSYEQYF. Written as DNA, the CDR3 is TGTGCCAGCAGTTACTCGGACAGTGGATCCTACGAGCAGTACTTC.

The rearrangement links TRBV3-1 to TRBJ2-2; D uncertain. Trimming pared 8 bases from V and 5 bases from J, leaving 18 bases between. Germline CDR1 and CDR2: LGHDT and YNNKEL (reference sequence). CDR3 length equals 15 residues. The CDR3 DNA is TGTGCCAGCTCAAGGTTCGATGTCGGGACCGGGGAGCTGTTTTTT. Translation gives CASSRFDVGTGELFF.

The rearrangement joins TRBV30 to TRBJ2-7, with TRBD2 matching over 7 bases. The CDR3 spans 15 residues. V dropped 3 bases and J dropped 1; count of bases not matched to a gene: 9. Per germline, CDR1 GTSNPN and CDR2 SVGIG (reference sequence). The DNA for the CDR3 is TGTGCCTGGAGCCGAACTGGGGGGGGATCCTACGAGCAGTACTTC. Translated: CAWSRTGGGSYEQYF.

A few counts support this clonotype. The chain couples TRBV29-1 to TRBJ2-5, with D maybe TRBD1 (5 bases). CDR1 is SQVTM and CDR2 is ANQGSEA in the germline V gene. The CDR3 loop spans 13 amino acids. Trimming cost V 4 bases and J 5 bases, with 14 bases left between them. The DNA for the CDR3 is TGCAGCGTTGTTGAAGGGGCCCAGGAGACCCAGTACTTC. Translation: CSVVEGAQETQYF.

This clonotype was detected only a few times. The gene calls are TRBV5-5 and TRBJ2-4; D is possibly TRBD2 (6 bases). Per germline, CDR1 SGHKS and CDR2 YYEKEE (reference sequence). V lost 4 bases and J lost 12, with 14 bases in between. The CDR3 runs 12 residues. CDR3 protein: CASSLLAMRQYF. CDR3 nucleotides: TGTGCCAGCAGCCTACTAGCCATGCGTCAGTACTTC.

Comments on this clonotype: A single base separates this from a much larger clone, so it may be a read error. V usage is TRBV4-3 and J usage is TRBJ2-7; 7 nucleotides line up with TRBD1. The CDR3 is 16 residues long. V was pared by 3 bases and J by 6 bases, with 14 bases of the junction left unmatched. Germline CDR1 reads LGHNA; CDR2 reads YSLEER. CDR3 residues: CASSQQGVLSTREQYF. The DNA for the CDR3 is TGCGCCAGCAGCCAGCAGGGGGTTTTATCTACACGCGAGCAGTACTTC.

V usage is TRBV7-9 and J usage is TRBJ2-1; TRBD1 aligns across 11 bases. This CDR3 is 14 amino acids long. V lost 7 bases to trimming and J lost 5 bases; unmatched junction nucleotides: 4. From germline, CDR1 is SEHNR and CDR2 FQNEAQ (reference sequence). CDR3 sequence (DNA): TGTGCCAGCACCAGGGACAGGGGGGACAATGAGCAGTTCTTC. As protein: CASTRDRGDNEQFF.